This T cell receptor beta chain came from a study of control samples from healthy donors and cancer patients. Measured with immunoSEQ multiplex PCR; TCRdb has only the in-frame clones, and not every one. The repertoire includes about 92,000 clones, roughly four fifths of them detected once, and about 9.8% sits in the top ten. Germline values: CDR1 MNHEY, CDR2 SMNVEV (reference sequence). The CDR3 is made up of 13 amino acids. Trimming removed 2 bases from V and 5 bases from J, with 7 bases in between. The TCR sequence derives from a woman aged 60-75 years in good health. The sequencing input was blood. The chain links TRBV27 to TRBJ1-5, with no clear D. CDR3 DNA: TGTGCCAGCAGTTTACGGGAAGATCAGCCCCAGCATTTT. As protein: CASSLREDQPQHF.